The 18 T cell receptor beta chains reported below all come from one sample, sequenced in a study of blood T cell repertoires in COVID-19. Clones were sequenced by immunoSEQ multiplex PCR, and TCRdb holds only the in-frame ones, with some missing. Here the sample spans about 150,000 clones, about 80% being singletons. The material sequenced was peripheral blood. Receptors originate from a woman aged 55-70 years with acute or convalescent COVID-19.

This chain connects TRBV7-2 to TRBJ2-7; TRBD2 aligns across 14 bases. V lost 4 bases to trimming and J lost 0 bases; unmatched junction nucleotides: 5. The length of the CDR3 is 17 residues. The germline CDR1 and CDR2 sequences are SGHTA and FQGNSA. CDR3 protein: CASSWGLAGESSYEQYF. CDR3 bases: TGTGCCAGCAGCTGGGGACTAGCGGGGGAGAGCTCCTACGAGCAGTACTTC.

The chain links TRBV2 to TRBJ1-1; 10 nucleotides align to TRBD1. V dropped 4 bases and J dropped 3; count of bases not matched to a gene: 2. Looked up from germline, CDR1 is SNHLY and CDR2 is FYNNEI. The CDR3 is 14 amino acids. CDR3 sequence reads: CASSGGQGYTEAFF. In nucleotides, the CDR3 is TGTGCCAGCAGTGGGGGACAGGGGTACACTGAAGCTTTCTTT.

The V gene is TRBV5-6, the J gene TRBJ1-5, with 7 bases that match TRBD1. The CDR3 totals 15 residues. V shed 0 bases and J 3 bases; nucleotides not matched to a gene: 3. Germline CDR1 is SGHDT and CDR2 is YYEEEE. The chain's CDR3 is CASSLGGTVNQPQHF. As DNA, the CDR3 is TGTGCCAGCAGCTTGGGCGGGACAGTCAATCAGCCCCAGCATTTT.

The rearrangement links TRBV9 to TRBJ1-6, with D unresolved. V lost 0 bases to trimming and J lost 8 bases, with 9 bases between them. Germline values: CDR1 SGDLS, CDR2 YYNGEE. This CDR3 region has 14 residues. CDR3 DNA: TGTGCCAGCAGCGTAGAACAGTCCGATTCACCCCTCCACTTT. This codes for CASSVEQSDSPLHF.

V usage is TRBV10-3 and J usage is TRBJ2-2, with 8 bases that match TRBD2. Trimming removed 6 bases from V and 2 bases from J; junction bases left unmatched: 11. Germline assignment: CDR1 ENHRY and CDR2 SYGVKD. The CDR3 length is 17 residues. Written as DNA, the CDR3 is TGTGCCATCAGGTTAGCGGGGTCGCTACAAAACACCGGGGAGCTGTTTTTT. It codes for CAIRLAGSLQNTGELFF.

V is TRBV5-1 and J is TRBJ2-5; D call uncertain. Germline assignment: CDR1 SGHRS and CDR2 YFSETQ. Between the trimmed V and J ends, which lost 3 bases and 4 bases, there was a span of 10 bases. The CDR3 extends over 13 amino acids. The CDR3 coding sequence is TGCGCCAGCAGCTCCCCGGTGGTAGAGACCCAGTACTTC. Protein product: CASSSPVVETQYF.

This chain uses TRBV6-5 with TRBJ1-1; D gene uncertain. Germline V gene data show CDR1 as MNHEY and CDR2 as SVGAGI. The CDR3 has 14 residues. The V end lost 0 bases, the J end lost 5 bases, and 10 bases lay between the germline ends. This CDR3 is CASSYSRFGTEAFF. CDR3 coding DNA: TGTGCCAGCAGTTACTCGAGGTTTGGAACTGAAGCTTTCTTT.

Notes on this clone: One junction end disagrees with the germline gene, perhaps due to a read error. The V and J genes are TRBV5-1 and TRBJ1-5; TRBD1 matches 7 bases. Per the germline V gene, CDR1 is SGHRS and CDR2 is YFSETQ. There are 13 residues in the CDR3. The CDR3 DNA follows: TGCGCCAGCAGATTGGACAGGTATCAGCCCCAGCATTTT. This translates into CASRLDRYQPQHF.

The chain links TRBV5-1 to TRBJ2-7, with D perhaps TRBD1 (6 bases). Germline V gene data show CDR1 as SGHRS and CDR2 as YFSETQ. Trimming removed 3 bases from V and 2 bases from J, with 15 bases in between. The CDR3 consists of 15 residues. The DNA of the CDR3 is TGCGCCAGCAGCTCCCGGTGGGACAATACCTACGAGCAGTACTTC. This encodes CASSSRWDNTYEQYF.

In the case of this clone: Other nucleotide sequences from this sample produce the same CDR3. The chain links TRBV9 to TRBJ2-5; D is uncertain. The germline V and J ends were trimmed by 0 bases and 2 bases, with 8 bases remaining between them. This CDR3 is built from 14 residues. Germline loops: CDR1 SGDLS, CDR2 YYNGEE. DNA for the CDR3: TGTGCCAGCAGCGTAGGAGGCGTACAAGAGACCCAGTACTTC. It encodes CASSVGGVQETQYF. Full variable domain (remainder filled in from reference TRBV9 and TRBJ2-5): DSGVTQTPKHLITATGQRVTLRCSPRSGDLSVYWYQQSLDQGLQFLIQYYNGEERAKGNILERFSAQQFPDLHSELNLSSLELGDSALYFCASSVGGVQETQYFGPGTRLLVL.

This clone was detected only once. This chain uses TRBV5-1 with TRBJ2-2; a weak D match, TRBD1 (5 bases). V was pared by 5 bases and J by 4 bases, with 18 bases between. In germline, CDR1 is SGHRS, CDR2 YFSETQ. This CDR3 is 16 amino acids long. This CDR3 is CASSPAGQGSTGELFF. As DNA, the CDR3 is TGCGCCAGCAGTCCGGCCGGGCAGGGAAGCACCGGGGAGCTGTTTTTT.

The V call is TRBV19, the J call TRBJ1-4; 8 nucleotides line up with TRBD1. CDR3 size: 15 residues. With V trimmed by 4 bases and J by 8 bases, 9 bases remained unmatched. Germline V gene data show CDR1 as LNHDA and CDR2 as SQIVND (reference sequence). The CDR3 DNA sequence: TGTGCCAGTAGTACAACAGGGGGGGCAGACGAAAAACTGTTTTTT. This translates into CASSTTGGADEKLFF.

This chain links TRBV19 with TRBJ1-4; a possible D gene is TRBD1 (6 bases). The CDR3 extends over 14 amino acids. Trimming shortened V by 8 bases and J by 2 bases, and 12 bases separated the two germline ends. Germline assignment: CDR1 LNHDA and CDR2 SQIVND (reference sequence). The CDR3 DNA sequence: TGTGCCAGTGGAGGGGGGGCGACTAATGAAAAACTGTTTTTT. Translated: CASGGGATNEKLFF.

The V gene is TRBV19, the J gene TRBJ1-5; TRBD1 matches 10 bases. The CDR3 totals 18 residues. CDR1 and CDR2 from the germline V gene are LNHDA and SQIVND (reference sequence). Germline trimming cut 1 base from V and 2 bases from J; bases unmatched to any gene: 8. CDR3 region: CASSIGRDRGGGNQPQHF. The CDR3, as DNA: TGTGCCAGTAGTATAGGAAGGGACAGGGGAGGGGGCAATCAGCCCCAGCATTTT.

The gene calls are TRBV7-8 and TRBJ2-7; the match to TRBD2 covers 9 bases. This CDR3 comprises 15 residues. Germline CDR1 reads SGHVS; CDR2 reads FQNEAQ. With V trimmed by 3 bases and J by 1 base, 4 bases remained unmatched. The chain's CDR3 is CASSFTSGGSYEQYV. CDR3 coding DNA: TGTGCCAGCAGCTTTACCAGCGGGGGGTCCTACGAGCAGTACGTC.

The chain is built from TRBV9 and TRBJ2-3; TRBD2 aligns across 8 bases. After removal of 0 bases from V and 4 bases from J, the junction contained 4 bases not matched to a gene. This CDR3 contains 15 residues. Germline CDR1 reads SGDLS; CDR2 reads YYNGEE. In DNA, the CDR3 is TGTGCCAGCAGCGTAGTCGGGGGGGGCGCAGATACGCAGTATTTT. Encoded protein: CASSVVGGGADTQYF.

Notes on this clone: Other DNA sequences from this sample encode an identical CDR3 as well. V is TRBV27 and J is TRBJ1-2; no definite D call. The germline gives CDR1 MNHEY, CDR2 SMNVEV (reference sequence). The V gene lost 5 bases and the J gene lost 2 bases, with 6 bases spanning the gap. The CDR3 has 12 residues. CDR3 region: CASSSRNYGYTF. CDR3 bases: TGTGCCAGCAGTAGCCGGAACTATGGCTACACCTTC.

The J gene is TRBJ1-5, the V gene TRBV2; D is perhaps TRBD1 (5 bases). This CDR3 spans 14 amino acids. Germline-derived CDR1 and CDR2 are SNHLY and FYNNEI. Trimming shortened V by 4 bases and J by 6 bases, and 13 bases separated the two germline ends. The CDR3 here is CASSGPGGGQPQHF. The CDR3 region has the DNA TGTGCCAGCAGTGGGCCCGGGGGAGGTCAGCCCCAGCATTTT.